This TCR beta chain was sequenced for a study of cytomegalovirus exposure and HLA in healthy donors. Only in-frame clones appear in the TCRdb table, and some are missing; sequencing was by immunoSEQ multiplex PCR. Among about 360,000 clones listed, 80% to 90% were seen once. Trimming shortened V by 3 bases and J by 3 bases, and 17 bases separated the two germline ends. This CDR3 region has 16 residues. Germline loops: CDR1 KGHSH, CDR2 LQKENI. Sequencing was performed on PBMCs. This chain joins TRBV18 and TRBJ1-1; D is possibly TRBD1 (5 bases). The receptor was derived from a woman under 30 in good health and CMV-seronegative. Here the CDR3 reads CASSPIPSVRDTEAFF. CDR3 sequence (DNA): TGTGCCAGCTCACCCATACCATCGGTCAGGGACACTGAAGCTTTCTTT. Together with reference TRBV18 and TRBJ1-1, the CDR3 gives the full variable domain: NAGVMQNPRHLVRRRGQEARLRCSPMKGHSHVYWYRQLPEEGLKFMVYLQKENIIDESGMPKERFSAEFPKEGPSILRIQQVVRGDSAAYFCASSPIPSVRDTEAFFGQGTRLTVV.